This entry describes one TCR beta chain. Its specificity is not known. Some clones are missing from TCRdb's copy, which holds only in-frame ones; the method was immunoSEQ multiplex PCR. This table has over 85,000 clones, over 85% appearing once. The data originate from a study of T cell responses to AZD1222 COVID-19 vaccine. General study results and limits: Spike-specific TCR breadth and depth went up after people got two AZD1222 doses.

CDR3 length equals 15 residues. V lost 1 base and J lost 1, with 8 bases in between. From germline, CDR1 is LGHNA and CDR2 YNFKEQ. Analysis merged second doses at about 4 or about 12 weeks. The receptor was derived from an adult who received the AZD1222 COVID-19 vaccine. The material was peripheral blood, obtained 28 days after the second AZD1222 dose. The chain uses TRBV4-2 and TRBJ1-5; D remains unclear. The CDR3 nucleotides read TGTGCCAGCAGCCAAGGAGGAGTCAGCAATCAGCCCCAGCATTTT. Encoded protein: CASSQGGVSNQPQHF.